This TCR beta chain was profiled in a study of radiotherapy plus CTLA-4 blockade in lung cancer. TCRdb's table, derived via immunoSEQ multiplex PCR, lists solely in-frame clones and lacks some. Seen here are roughly 97,000 clones, around 74% observed once, and the top ten hold roughly 3.1%. V lost 1 base to trimming and J lost 4 bases; unmatched junction nucleotides: 8. Germline V gene data show CDR1 as SGHVS and CDR2 as FQNEAQ. This CDR3 has 16 residues. The sequencing here drew on peripheral blood, taken from a patient treated with radiotherapy plus ipilimumab. The chain is built from TRBV7-8 and TRBJ2-5; 8 bases map to TRBD2. The receptor was isolated from a human donor with non-small cell lung cancer who had a partial response to radiotherapy plus ipilimumab. Some clones in this sample may be carry-over from other donors' samples. Written as DNA, the CDR3 is TGTGCCAGCAGCTTAGTGGTCGGGGGGGGGCCAGAGACCCAGTACTTC. Residues: CASSLVVGGGPETQYF.